This T cell receptor (beta chain) was profiled in a study of cytomegalovirus exposure and HLA in healthy donors. Findings and caveats of the study: The classifier reportedly diagnosed cytomegalovirus status with high sensitivity and specificity.

PCR used 60 Vbeta primers and 13 Jbeta primers. Method: immunoSEQ multiplex PCR; TCRdb's copy keeps in-frame clones and lacks some. The repertoire holds under 150,000 clones, with roughly 80% as singletons. The germline gives CDR1 MGHRA, CDR2 YSYEKL. V was shortened by 3 bases and J by 5 bases, with 19 bases between the two germline ends. The CDR3 runs to 16 residues. The sample holds one count of this clone. Antigen specificity is unknown. Healthy bone marrow donors made up the donors. J is TRBJ1-1 and V is TRBV4-1; maybe TRBD1 (5 bases). Sequenced input: PBMCs. The sequence was obtained from a man aged 25-40 years in good health and CMV-seronegative. Here the CDR3 reads CASSQRTGGDSTEAFF. The CDR3 DNA sequence: TGCGCCAGCAGCCAGCGGACGGGAGGGGACTCGACTGAAGCTTTCTTT.